This entry is about one T cell receptor (beta chain). These data belong to a study of cytomegalovirus exposure and HLA in healthy donors. Looking at the study overall: Clustering assigned 70% to 85% of the roughly 400 genotyped donors to the Caucasian-associated ancestry cluster.

Primers included in the PCR were 60 Vbeta and 13 Jbeta primers. Clones were sequenced by immunoSEQ multiplex PCR, and TCRdb holds only the in-frame ones, with some missing. This sample has about 190,000 clones, with over 60% found just once. Trimming pared 0 bases from V and 0 bases from J, leaving 15 bases between. Germline CDR1 reads MGHRA; CDR2 reads YSYEKL. This CDR3 is built from 18 residues. Sequenced input: PBMCs. The receptor's source is a middle-aged woman in good health and CMV-seronegative. The V gene is TRBV4-1, the J gene TRBJ2-1, with D possibly being TRBD2 (8 bases). The DNA for the CDR3 is TGCGCCAGCAGCCAAGATGCGGGGGGACAGCTCTCCTACAATGAGCAGTTCTTC. This sequence encodes CASSQDAGGQLSYNEQFF.